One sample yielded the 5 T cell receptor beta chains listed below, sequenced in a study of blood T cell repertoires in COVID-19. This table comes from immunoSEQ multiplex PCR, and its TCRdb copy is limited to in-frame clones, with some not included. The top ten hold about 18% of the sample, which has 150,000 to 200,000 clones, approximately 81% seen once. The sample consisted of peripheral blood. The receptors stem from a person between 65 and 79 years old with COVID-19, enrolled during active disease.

CDR3 in DNA: TGTGCCAGTAGTATCGCGCCCGCTGGGACACCCTACAATGAGCAGTTCTTC. Translated: CASSIAPAGTPYNEQFF. The V call is TRBV19, the J call TRBJ2-1; weak D call: TRBD1 (6 bases). Trimming removed 3 bases from V and 2 bases from J, with 17 bases in between. CDR1 and CDR2 from the germline V gene are LNHDA and SQIVND (reference sequence). There are 17 residues in the CDR3. The full variable domain, its missing parts supplied by reference TRBV19 and TRBJ2-1, is DGGITQSPKYLFRKEGQNVTLSCEQNLNHDAMYWYRQDPGQGLRLIYYSQIVNDFQKGDIAEGYSVSREKKESFPLTVTSAQKNPTAFYLCASSIAPAGTPYNEQFFGPGTRLTVL.

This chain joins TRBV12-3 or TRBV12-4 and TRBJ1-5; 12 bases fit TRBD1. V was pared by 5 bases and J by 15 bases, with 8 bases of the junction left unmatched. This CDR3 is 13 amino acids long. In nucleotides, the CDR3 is TGTGCCAGCAGTCCTGGCGGGACAGGGGGCCTGCATTTT. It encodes CASSPGGTGGLHF.

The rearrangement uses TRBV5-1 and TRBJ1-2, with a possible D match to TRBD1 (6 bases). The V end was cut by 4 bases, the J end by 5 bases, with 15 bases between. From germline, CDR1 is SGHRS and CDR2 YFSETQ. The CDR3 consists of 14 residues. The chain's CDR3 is CASSPTGLGYGYTF. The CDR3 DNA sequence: TGCGCCAGCAGCCCTACAGGGTTAGGGTATGGCTACACCTTC.

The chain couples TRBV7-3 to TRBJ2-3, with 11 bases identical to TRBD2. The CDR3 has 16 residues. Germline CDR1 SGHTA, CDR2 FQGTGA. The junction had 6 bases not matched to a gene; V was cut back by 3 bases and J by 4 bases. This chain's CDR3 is CASSFLSGGAADTQYF. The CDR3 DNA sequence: TGTGCCAGCAGCTTCCTTAGCGGGGGGGCGGCAGATACGCAGTATTTT.

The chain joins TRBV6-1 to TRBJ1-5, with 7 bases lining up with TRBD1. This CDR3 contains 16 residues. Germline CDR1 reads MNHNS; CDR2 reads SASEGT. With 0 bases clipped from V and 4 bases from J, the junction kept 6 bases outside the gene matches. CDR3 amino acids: CASSEAATGLNQPQHF. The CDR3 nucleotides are TGTGCCAGCAGTGAAGCAGCGACAGGGCTAAATCAGCCCCAGCATTTT.